This T cell receptor beta chain was sequenced for a study of molecular identifiers for immune sequencing clone quantification. Findings and caveats of the study: Investigators reportedly could detect spiked Jurkat TCR RNA from one cell among around 930,000 naive cells.

Methods described previously, with TCR primers listed, were used for bulk TCR libraries. TCRdb re-analysed the PCR reads in MiXCR, keeping a single row per CDR3 protein. The sample includes about 640,000 distinct CDR3 sequences, about 20% of them seen just once. Naive CD8 sequencing libraries were generated from approximately 22,000 to 940,000 sorted cells, with 10%, 30% or 50% RNA as input. Using a CD8+CD4-CCR7+CD45RA+ phenotype, naive CD8 T cells were sorted. This clonotype was found many times. Its antigen is unidentified. Deletions cut 7 bases from V and 10 bases from J, with 11 bases between. Germline V lookup: CDR1 SQVTM, CDR2 ANQGSEA. CDR3 size: 10 residues.

The receptor's source is a human donor in good health. Some libraries in this study had Jurkat cell RNA spiked in. The chain uses TRBV29-1 and TRBJ2-1; no definite D call. The sequenced sample consisted of naive CD8+ T cells from blood, with Jurkat cell RNA spiked in. Specified subset: FACS-sorted CD8+CD4-CCR7+CD45RA+ naive T cells. CDR3: CSAIGREQFF. The DNA for the CDR3 is TGCAGCGCAATTGGGCGCGAGCAGTTCTTC.